A single sample is the source of the 26 T cell receptor beta chains below, sequenced in a study of blood T cell repertoires in COVID-19. The repertoire was sequenced with immunoSEQ multiplex PCR; TCRdb's copy has only in-frame clones and lacks some. The sample contains 300,000 to 400,000 clones, approximately 88% of which appear only once. The sequencing input was peripheral blood. Source of these receptors: a woman in her fifties or sixties with active or convalescent COVID-19.

The genes are TRBV27 and TRBJ1-1; TRBD1 agrees at 11 bases. Losses at the gene ends were 11 bases for V and 4 bases for J; bases not matched to a gene: 18. Looked up from germline, CDR1 is MNHEY and CDR2 is SMNVEV (reference sequence). The CDR3 loop spans 17 amino acids. CDR3 in amino acids: CASRVLGDRGGITEAFF. The DNA for the CDR3 is TGTGCCTCCAGAGTCCTTGGGGACAGGGGGGGGATCACTGAAGCTTTCTTT.

This chain uses TRBV10-3 with TRBJ1-1, with 12 bases lining up with TRBD1. CDR3 length: 12 amino acids. V dropped 3 bases and J dropped 13; count of bases not matched to a gene: 3. The germline V gene has CDR1 ENHRY and CDR2 SYGVKD. The CDR3 nucleotides are TGTGCCATCAGTGATGGGACAGGGGGCGGTTTCTTT. Protein sequence: CAISDGTGGGFF.

The chain joins TRBV7-9 to TRBJ1-2; 9 positions agree with TRBD1. The CDR3 spans 15 residues. Losses at the gene ends were 5 bases for V and 4 bases for J; bases not matched to a gene: 8. CDR1 is SEHNR, CDR2 FQNEAQ, per germline (reference sequence). DNA for the CDR3: TGTGCCAGCAGCCCGTGGGACAGGGATTTCTATGGCTACACCTTC. Encoded protein: CASSPWDRDFYGYTF.

The chain uses TRBV4-1 and TRBJ1-5, with TRBD1 matching 7 bases. The CDR3 runs to 14 residues. CDR1 and CDR2 (germline): MGHRA, YSYEKL. The V gene end was trimmed by 5 bases and the J gene end by 2 bases; junction bases not matched to a gene: 3. CDR3 region: CASSFGQGNQPQHF. CDR3 nucleotide sequence: TGCGCCAGCAGCTTCGGACAGGGCAATCAGCCCCAGCATTTT.

The J gene is TRBJ2-1, the V gene TRBV4-2; TRBD2 is a possible D gene (5 bases). The CDR3 totals 15 residues. The germline V gene has CDR1 LGHNA and CDR2 YNFKEQ. Trimming stripped 1 base from V and 8 bases from J, with 15 bases between. CDR3 sequence: CASSQGGGLYDEQFF. For the CDR3, the DNA is TGTGCCAGCAGCCAAGGTGGAGGCCTTTACGATGAGCAGTTCTTC.

This clone appeared a single time. The chain links TRBV28 to TRBJ1-1; D is possibly TRBD1 (6 bases). The CDR3 sequence is 11 residues long. Germline CDR1 and CDR2: MDHEN and SYDVKM. The CDR3 loop is CVVTGGLEAFF. The CDR3 region has the DNA TGTGTTGTGACCGGGGGGCTTGAGGCTTTCTTT. The full variable domain, in which reference TRBV28 and TRBJ1-1 provide the parts outside the CDR3, is DVKVTQSSRYLVKRTGEKVFLECVQDMDHENMFWYRQDPGLGLRLIYFSYDVKMKEKGDIPEGYSVSREKKERFSLILESASTNQTSMYLCVVTGGLEAFFGQGTRLTVV.

The chain recombines TRBV3-1 (or the pseudogene TRBV3-2) with TRBJ2-7; D is perhaps TRBD2 (6 bases). The CDR3 extends over 15 amino acids. Germline CDR1 and CDR2: LGHDT and YNNKEL (reference sequence). The ends were cut back, 0 bases at V and 0 bases at J, with 9 bases in the middle. The DNA of the CDR3 is TGTGCCAGCAGCCAAGAAAGGAGGGGCTCCTACGAGCAGTACTTC. Protein: CASSQERRGSYEQYF.

This sequence joins TRBV4-1 and TRBJ1-3, with 8 bases that match TRBD1. The CDR3 has 17 amino acids. V lost 3 bases and J lost 0; bases outside the gene matches: 7. Germline assignment: CDR1 MGHRA and CDR2 YSYEKL. DNA for the CDR3: TGCGCCAGCAGCCAGCCGGGACAGGTATACTCTGGAAACACCATATATTTT. Translation: CASSQPGQVYSGNTIYF.

The chain is built from TRBV24-1 and TRBJ1-2; D may be TRBD1 (6 bases). The germline V gene has CDR1 KGHDR and CDR2 SFDVKD. This CDR3 spans 14 amino acids. Trimming removed 3 bases from V and 4 bases from J, with 11 bases in between. CDR3 region: CATSDRTDFYGYTF. In DNA form, the CDR3 reads TGTGCCACCAGTGATCGGACAGACTTCTATGGCTACACCTTC.

The chain links TRBV6-5 to TRBJ2-7, with 8 bases matching TRBD1. The CDR3 has 14 amino acids. Losses at the gene ends were 6 bases for V and 2 bases for J; bases not matched to a gene: 6. Germline V gene sequence: CDR1 MNHEY, CDR2 SVGAGI. CDR3 sequence: CASRLRDRTYEQYF. The CDR3 DNA follows: TGTGCCAGCAGACTACGGGACAGGACCTACGAGCAGTACTTC.

This rearrangement joins TRBV9 to TRBJ1-1, with 9 bases that match TRBD1. CDR3 length: 16 amino acids. V gave up 4 bases and J gave up 2 bases; unmatched junction bases: 9. CDR1 is SGDLS, CDR2 YYNGEE, per germline. CDR3 loop: CASSPWMGQGNTEAFF. DNA of the CDR3: TGTGCCAGCAGCCCCTGGATGGGACAGGGCAACACTGAAGCTTTCTTT.

The chain carries TRBV19 and TRBJ1-3; 9 bases are a match to TRBD1. Germline V gives CDR1 LNHDA, CDR2 SQIVND (reference sequence). The trim removed 4 bases at V and 3 bases at J, leaving 10 bases unmatched. This CDR3 region has 17 residues. The CDR3 nucleotides read TGTGCCAGTAGTACAATAACAGGGGGCAGTTTTGGAAACACCATATATTTT. Its protein is CASSTITGGSFGNTIYF. Looking up the rest from reference TRBV19 and TRBJ1-3 gives the full variable domain: DGGITQSPKYLFRKEGQNVTLSCEQNLNHDAMYWYRQDPGQGLRLIYYSQIVNDFQKGDIAEGYSVSREKKESFPLTVTSAQKNPTAFYLCASSTITGGSFGNTIYFGEGSWLTVV.

The V call is TRBV24-1, the J call TRBJ2-1; 8 bases match TRBD1. Trimming removed 3 bases from V and 1 base from J; junction bases left unmatched: 4. In germline, CDR1 is KGHDR, CDR2 SFDVKD. CDR3 length equals 16 residues. The DNA for the CDR3 is TGTGCCACCAGTGATCGGGACAGGAATTCCTACAATGAGCAGTTCTTC. Its protein product is CATSDRDRNSYNEQFF.

There are a few counts of this clone. The same CDR3 is also encoded by other DNA sequences in this sample. The chain has TRBV18 and TRBJ1-1, with D unresolved. This CDR3 has 14 amino acids. Germline V gene sequence: CDR1 KGHSH, CDR2 LQKENI. V lost 3 bases to trimming and J lost 1 base, with 9 bases between them. The CDR3, as DNA: TGTGCCAGCTCACCTGCGGGTACGAACACTGAAGCTTTCTTT. This gives the protein CASSPAGTNTEAFF.

The chain combines TRBV6-5 with TRBJ1-4, with 7 bases aligning to TRBD1. The length of the CDR3 is 14 residues. Germline assignment: CDR1 MNHEY and CDR2 SVGAGI. The trim removed 6 bases at V and 4 bases at J, leaving 5 bases unmatched. The CDR3 loop is CASRAPGGNEKLFF. For the CDR3, the DNA is TGTGCCAGCAGGGCTCCAGGGGGTAATGAAAAACTGTTTTTT.

The count of this clone is one. The V call is TRBV6-5, the J call TRBJ2-1, with D possibly matching TRBD1 (5 bases). The CDR3 consists of 13 residues. Deletions cut 7 bases from V and 5 bases from J, with 12 bases between. In germline, CDR1 is MNHEY, CDR2 SVGAGI. Here the CDR3 DNA reads TGTGCCAGCAAACAGACAGTAAACAATGAGCAGTTCTTC. It codes for CASKQTVNNEQFF.

This chain links TRBV19 with TRBJ1-5, with 11 nucleotides matching TRBD1. J gave up 8 bases and V 3 bases, and 3 bases lay outside the gene matches. CDR1 and CDR2 (germline): LNHDA, SQIVND (reference sequence). The CDR3 is made up of 14 amino acids. The CDR3, as DNA: TGTGCCAGTAGTATCGGGACAGGGGGTAAGCCCCAGCATTTT. Its protein is CASSIGTGGKPQHF.

V and J are TRBV25-1 and TRBJ1-2; TRBD1 matches 8 bases. Germline trimming cut 0 bases from V and 4 bases from J; bases unmatched to any gene: 7. Germline V gene lookup returns CDR1 MGHDK and CDR2 SYGVNS. This CDR3 has 16 residues. Written as DNA, the CDR3 is TGTGCCAGCAGTGAATATTGGACAGGGTGGCCCTATGGCTACACCTTC. This encodes CASSEYWTGWPYGYTF.

The V call is TRBV29-1, the J call TRBJ1-5; tentatively, D is TRBD1 (6 bases). In germline, CDR1 is SQVTM, CDR2 ANQGSEA. Trimming took 2 bases from V and 9 from J, leaving 17 bases between them. The CDR3 runs 14 residues. The CDR3 loop is CSVERVTGSTPQHF. Here the CDR3 DNA reads TGCAGCGTTGAAAGGGTTACAGGGAGTACGCCCCAGCATTTT.

The rearrangement uses TRBV5-4 and TRBJ2-4; D uncertain. This CDR3 comprises 17 residues. V lost 0 bases and J 9 bases, leaving 22 bases between the germline ends. Per the germline V gene, CDR1 is SGHNT and CDR2 is YYREEE (reference sequence). CDR3 sequence (DNA): TGTGCCAGCAGCTTGGGTAGAGATGGTCTAGACCGCGCCATTCAGTACTTC. Its translation: CASSLGRDGLDRAIQYF.

The CDR3 region is CASSSPGEQYF. DNA of the CDR3: TGTGCCAGCAGCTCTCCGGGCGAGCAGTACTTC. J is TRBJ2-7 and V is TRBV7-9; unclear D gene. CDR3 length equals 11 residues. Trimming took off 4 bases at V and 6 bases at J, with 7 bases between the two ends. Looked up from germline, CDR1 is SEHNR and CDR2 is FQNEAQ (reference sequence).

This clone was observed a single time. The chain has TRBV5-1 and TRBJ1-4; 10 nucleotides line up with TRBD1. This CDR3 contains 15 residues. The junction had 8 bases not matched to a gene; V was cut back by 5 bases and J by 7 bases. Germline CDR1 reads SGHRS; CDR2 reads YFSETQ. The CDR3 DNA sequence: TGCGCCAGCAGTATTATGGGACAGGGGAGTGAAAAACTGTTTTTT. Its translation is CASSIMGQGSEKLFF.

This chain uses TRBV4-3 with TRBJ2-3; D is undetermined. Trimming cost V 0 bases and J 4 bases, with 11 bases left between them. The germline V gene has CDR1 LGHNA and CDR2 YSLEER. This CDR3 is built from 15 residues. The CDR3 nucleotides read TGCGCCAGCAGCCAAGAGGCAGACTCCCCAGATACGCAGTATTTT. Protein sequence: CASSQEADSPDTQYF.

J is TRBJ1-6 and V is TRBV7-2; D remains ambiguous. This CDR3 region has 14 residues. From germline, CDR1 is SGHTA and CDR2 FQGNSA. Trimming left V 1 base short and J 7 bases short, with 8 bases between. CDR3 residues: CASSLGRGNSPLHF. The DNA for the CDR3 is TGTGCCAGCAGCTTAGGGCGGGGAAATTCACCCCTCCACTTT.

This chain links TRBV27 with TRBJ1-1; D perhaps matches TRBD1 (5 bases). The CDR3 sequence is 15 residues long. V was pared by 2 bases and J by 4 bases, with 14 bases between. In germline, CDR1 is MNHEY, CDR2 SMNVEV (reference sequence). DNA for the CDR3: TGTGCCAGCAGTTTAGGTCGGGGGGTTGCCACTGAAGCTTTCTTT. The encoded protein is CASSLGRGVATEAFF.

The rearrangement links TRBV6-5 to TRBJ2-7, with 10 bases matching TRBD2. This CDR3 region has 16 residues. CDR1 is MNHEY and CDR2 is SVGAGI in the germline V gene. V trimming: 0 bases; J trimming: 4 bases; junction bases outside the gene matches: 6. The CDR3 loop reads CASSYSQRGGGYEQYF. The CDR3 DNA follows: TGTGCCAGCAGTTACTCGCAGCGGGGGGGCGGATACGAGCAGTACTTC.